One and the same sample provided the 27 T cell receptor beta chains below, sequenced in a study of blood T cell repertoires in COVID-19. The assay was immunoSEQ multiplex PCR, and TCRdb's table has in-frame clones only and misses some. The table has over 100,000 clones, 70% to 85% seen once. Material: peripheral blood. The receptors derive from a woman aged 80 or older with active or convalescent COVID-19.

This chain uses TRBV27 with TRBJ1-4, with D tentatively TRBD1 (6 bases). Germline V gene sequence: CDR1 MNHEY, CDR2 SMNVEV (reference sequence). The length of the CDR3 is 14 residues. Trimming stripped 3 bases from V and 7 bases from J, with 12 bases between. The CDR3 is CASSLAGAAEKLFF. The CDR3 nucleotides read TGTGCCAGCAGTTTGGCGGGGGCTGCTGAAAAACTGTTTTTT.

The V gene is TRBV30, the J gene TRBJ2-7, with D possibly matching TRBD2 (6 bases). The CDR3 length is 14 residues. Trimming stripped 4 bases from V and 4 bases from J, with 17 bases between. Germline V gives CDR1 GTSNPN, CDR2 SVGIG (reference sequence). Written as DNA, the CDR3 is TGTGCCTGGATCCCTTCTAGGAGGGGATACGAGCAGTACTTC. This encodes CAWIPSRRGYEQYF. The full variable domain, completed using reference TRBV30 and TRBJ2-7, is SQTIHQWPATLVQPVGSPLSLECTVEGTSNPNLYWYRQAAGRGLQLLFYSVGIGQISSEVPQNLSASRPQDRQFILSSKKLLLSDSGFYLCAWIPSRRGYEQYFGPGTRLTVT.

The rearrangement joins TRBV7-2 to TRBJ2-5, with TRBD1 identical over 8 bases. V trimming: 5 bases; J trimming: 12 bases; junction bases outside the gene matches: 8. CDR1 and CDR2 (germline): SGHTA, FQGNSA. The CDR3 is 12 amino acids. CDR3 loop: CASSQMDRDKYF. CDR3 DNA sequence: TGTGCCAGCAGCCAAATGGACAGGGACAAGTACTTC.

This sequence joins TRBV11-2 and TRBJ2-3; 12 nucleotides line up with TRBD2. After removal of 3 bases from V and 4 bases from J, the junction contained 8 bases not matched to a gene. Germline CDR1 reads SGHAT; CDR2 reads FQNNGV. This CDR3 has 17 residues. CDR3 bases: TGTGCCAGCAGCTTTTGGACTAGCGGGGCCGTCGCAGATACGCAGTATTTT. It yields the protein CASSFWTSGAVADTQYF.

The V call is TRBV7-9, the J call TRBJ1-2, with 8 bases lining up with TRBD1. Trimming removed 3 bases from V and 8 bases from J; junction bases left unmatched: 11. The CDR3 runs 15 residues. The germline V gene has CDR1 SEHNR and CDR2 FQNEAQ (reference sequence). CDR3 sequence (DNA): TGTGCCAGCAGCTTTTTCCCGGACAGGGTGTGGGGCTACACCTTC. This encodes CASSFFPDRVWGYTF.

This rearrangement joins TRBV30 to TRBJ2-5; TRBD2 agrees at 7 bases. The V gene's germline CDR1 is GTSNPN and CDR2 SVGIG (reference sequence). The CDR3 runs 12 residues. The ends lost 8 bases at V and 4 bases at J; junction bases unmatched: 7. CDR3 nucleotides: TGTGCCCTGAGGACTAGTGGAGAGACCCAGTACTTC. Residues: CALRTSGETQYF. Based on the CDR3 plus reference TRBV30 and TRBJ2-5, the full variable domain is SQTIHQWPATLVQPVGSPLSLECTVEGTSNPNLYWYRQAAGRGLQLLFYSVGIGQISSEVPQNLSASRPQDRQFILSSKKLLLSDSGFYLCALRTSGETQYFGPGTRLLVL.

V gene TRBV6-7 combines with J gene TRBJ2-1; 9 positions match TRBD2. TRBV6-7 is annotated as an ORF whose role is uncertain. Unmatched junction bases numbered 4, after V lost 1 base and J lost 3 bases. The CDR3 has 16 amino acids. The CDR3: CASSYLPSGIYNEQFF. In DNA, the CDR3 is TGTGCCAGCAGTTACTTACCTAGCGGGATCTACAATGAGCAGTTCTTC.

The chain recombines TRBV29-1 with TRBJ1-5; 8 bases agree with TRBD1. With 4 bases clipped from V and 3 bases from J, the junction kept 5 bases outside the gene matches. The CDR3 length is 14 residues. Germline CDR1 is SQVTM and CDR2 is ANQGSEA. CDR3 amino acids: CSVVGTGLNQPQHF. CDR3 bases: TGCAGCGTTGTGGGGACAGGTCTCAATCAGCCCCAGCATTTT.

The V call is TRBV5-1, the J call TRBJ1-2; D perhaps matches TRBD1 (5 bases). This CDR3 has 14 amino acids. The V gene lost 4 bases and the J gene lost 4 bases, with 14 bases spanning the gap. Germline CDR1 SGHRS, CDR2 YFSETQ. Here the CDR3 DNA reads TGCGCCAGCAGCCTAGAGGGAGGGGTCTATGGCTACACCTTC. Translation gives CASSLEGGVYGYTF.

This clone was counted only a few times. The chain uses TRBV9 and TRBJ1-6; a possible D gene is TRBD1 (5 bases). In germline, CDR1 is SGDLS, CDR2 YYNGEE. CDR3 length equals 15 residues. The germline V and J ends were trimmed by 0 bases and 12 bases, with 16 bases remaining between them. The CDR3 sequence: CASSVAQGTGGPLHF. CDR3 bases: TGTGCCAGCAGCGTAGCTCAGGGTACGGGGGGACCCCTCCACTTT.

V gene TRBV5-8 combines with J gene TRBJ2-5, with 12 bases aligning to TRBD2. The germline V gene encodes CDR1 SGHTS and CDR2 YDEGEE. The junction had 9 bases not matched to a gene; V was cut back by 1 base and J by 2 bases. This CDR3 contains 18 residues. As DNA, the CDR3 is TGTGCCAGCAGCTTGTCTGGACTAGCGGGACCCAAGCAAGAGACCCAGTACTTC. Translation gives CASSLSGLAGPKQETQYF.

About this clone: The junction and the germline gene differ at one end; a read error may be behind it. The chain uses TRBV7-7 and TRBJ2-1, with D uncertain. There are 13 residues in the CDR3. The germline V gene encodes CDR1 SSHAT and CDR2 FNYEAQ (reference sequence). CDR3 nucleotide sequence: TGTGCTAGCAGCCTCTCCTCCTACAATGAGCAGTTCTTC. It specifies CASSLSSYNEQFF.

The chain uses TRBV5-4 and TRBJ2-5, with TRBD2 as a possible D gene (6 bases). Trimming took off 0 bases at V and 4 bases at J, with 16 bases between the two ends. This CDR3 is 16 amino acids long. Germline CDR1 is SGHNT and CDR2 is YYREEE (reference sequence). CDR3: CASSLDAGKHRETQYF. Written as DNA, the CDR3 is TGTGCCAGCAGCTTGGACGCGGGAAAGCACCGAGAGACCCAGTACTTC.

This clone was counted once. V is TRBV5-4 and J is TRBJ1-2; D perhaps matches TRBD1 (6 bases). The CDR3 spans 14 residues. V was trimmed by 3 bases and J by 3 bases, leaving 12 bases between them. Germline assignment: CDR1 SGHNT and CDR2 YYREEE (reference sequence). Written as DNA, the CDR3 is TGTGCCAGCAGCTCGGACAGCCAGTACTATGGCTACACCTTC. It translates to CASSSDSQYYGYTF.

The chain couples TRBV7-2 to TRBJ2-3; D perhaps matches TRBD1 (6 bases). Germline V CDR1 and CDR2: SGHTA, FQGNSA. This CDR3 has 16 residues. Trimming shortened V by 5 bases and J by 1 base, and 16 bases separated the two germline ends. Written as DNA, the CDR3 is TGTGCCAGCAGCCAGTGGGGGACACAACGCACAGATACGCAGTATTTT. Protein product: CASSQWGTQRTDTQYF.

In nucleotides, the CDR3 is TGTGCCAGCAGCCCCCCATCCGGGGAGCTGTTTTTT. This codes for CASSPPSGELFF. V and J are TRBV7-3 and TRBJ2-2; D is undetermined. V lost 5 bases and J lost 6, with 7 bases in between. The CDR3 totals 12 residues. Germline V gene lookup returns CDR1 SGHTA and CDR2 FQGTGA.

The chain links TRBV15 to TRBJ2-2; D unclear. CDR3 length: 12 amino acids. CDR1 is LNHNV, CDR2 YYDKDF, per germline (reference sequence). Between the trimmed V and J ends, which lost 5 bases and 6 bases, there was a span of 7 bases. The DNA of the CDR3 is TGTGCCACCAGCCCCCGCGCCGGGGAGCTGTTTTTT. It yields the protein CATSPRAGELFF.

By sample share, this clone is medium-sized. This sequence joins TRBV7-8 and TRBJ2-7, with D possibly matching TRBD1 (6 bases). V lost 1 base and J lost 5, with 12 bases in between. The CDR3 totals 14 residues. Germline values: CDR1 SGHVS, CDR2 FQNEAQ. CDR3 sequence reads: CASSLDRASNEQYF. CDR3 nucleotide sequence: TGTGCCAGCAGCTTAGACAGGGCTTCTAACGAGCAGTACTTC.

The CDR3 coding sequence is TGTGCCAGTAGTATACCCCCTTTAGGCCGGGCAACTAATGAAAAACTGTTTTTT. It yields the protein CASSIPPLGRATNEKLFF. This sequence joins TRBV19 and TRBJ1-4; D is unresolved. Germline CDR1 reads LNHDA; CDR2 reads SQIVND (reference sequence). This CDR3 region has 18 residues. Trimming cost V 2 bases and J 0 bases, with 16 bases left between them.

CDR3 sequence (DNA): TGTGCCAGCAGCTCGCGAGGACAGGGGAATTCACCCCTCCACTTT. It yields the protein CASSSRGQGNSPLHF. The chain is built from TRBV7-2 and TRBJ1-6, with TRBD1 matching 9 bases. After removal of 4 bases from V and 7 bases from J, the junction contained 5 bases not matched to a gene. Germline V lookup: CDR1 SGHTA, CDR2 FQGNSA. CDR3 size: 15 residues.

This CDR3 is CASSQSRDRGYEQYF. In DNA, the CDR3 is TGTGCCAGTAGCCAAAGTCGGGACAGGGGTTACGAGCAGTACTTC. This sequence joins TRBV19 and TRBJ2-7, with 10 bases matching TRBD1. The ends lost 6 bases at V and 4 bases at J; junction bases unmatched: 9. The CDR3 is 15 amino acids. CDR1 LNHDA and CDR2 SQIVND come from the germline V gene (reference sequence).

The chain has TRBV2 and TRBJ2-3; 8 bases align to TRBD2. V dropped 6 bases and J dropped 5; count of bases not matched to a gene: 10. Germline CDR1 and CDR2: SNHLY and FYNNEI. The CDR3 spans 15 residues. DNA for the CDR3: TGTGCCAGCAGGGGTCGGCGGGAGGAAGGAGATACGCAGTATTTT. Encoded protein: CASRGRREEGDTQYF.

The J gene is TRBJ1-2, the V gene TRBV24-1, with 9 bases aligning to TRBD1. Trimming removed 3 bases from V and 4 bases from J; junction bases left unmatched: 5. Germline CDR1 and CDR2: KGHDR and SFDVKD. The CDR3 is made up of 15 amino acids. As DNA, the CDR3 is TGTGCCACCAGTGATACCGGACAGGGGCCCTATGGCTACACCTTC. The encoded protein is CATSDTGQGPYGYTF.

The chain employs TRBV27 and TRBJ1-4; 9 bases map to TRBD1. V trimming: 3 bases; J trimming: 8 bases; junction bases outside the gene matches: 10. The CDR3 runs to 16 residues. Per germline, CDR1 MNHEY and CDR2 SMNVEV (reference sequence). CDR3 sequence reads: CASSFQRRDRAEKLFF. CDR3 DNA: TGTGCCAGCAGTTTCCAGCGCCGGGACAGGGCCGAAAAACTGTTTTTT.

The chain carries TRBV30 and TRBJ1-4, with 7 bases matching TRBD1. The germline CDR1 and CDR2 sequences are GTSNPN and SVGIG (reference sequence). Trimming took 2 bases from V and 4 from J; bases not matched to a gene: 4. CDR3 length: 14 residues. The CDR3 DNA follows: TGTGCCTGGAGTCCGACAGGGCTTAATGAAAAACTGTTTTTT. Amino acid sequence: CAWSPTGLNEKLFF.

The chain joins TRBV7-9 to TRBJ1-4; possibly TRBD1 for D (5 bases). The CDR3 contains 16 residues. V shed 5 bases and J shed 7 bases, with 20 bases lying between them. Germline V gene data show CDR1 as SEHNR and CDR2 as FQNEAQ (reference sequence). The CDR3 loop reads CASSLGGRQGLEKLFF. CDR3 coding DNA: TGTGCCAGCAGCCTCGGAGGACGGCAGGGACTTGAAAAACTGTTTTTT.

This clone was detected only a few times. The genes are TRBV10-3 and TRBJ1-4; D is possibly TRBD1 (5 bases). Germline lookup yields CDR1 ENHRY and CDR2 SYGVKD. The CDR3 consists of 13 residues. With 10 bases removed from V and 0 bases from J, the gap between germline ends came to 9 bases. CDR3 DNA: TGTGCCACCGCAGGGTCAACTAATGAAAAACTGTTTTTT. This gives the protein CATAGSTNEKLFF.